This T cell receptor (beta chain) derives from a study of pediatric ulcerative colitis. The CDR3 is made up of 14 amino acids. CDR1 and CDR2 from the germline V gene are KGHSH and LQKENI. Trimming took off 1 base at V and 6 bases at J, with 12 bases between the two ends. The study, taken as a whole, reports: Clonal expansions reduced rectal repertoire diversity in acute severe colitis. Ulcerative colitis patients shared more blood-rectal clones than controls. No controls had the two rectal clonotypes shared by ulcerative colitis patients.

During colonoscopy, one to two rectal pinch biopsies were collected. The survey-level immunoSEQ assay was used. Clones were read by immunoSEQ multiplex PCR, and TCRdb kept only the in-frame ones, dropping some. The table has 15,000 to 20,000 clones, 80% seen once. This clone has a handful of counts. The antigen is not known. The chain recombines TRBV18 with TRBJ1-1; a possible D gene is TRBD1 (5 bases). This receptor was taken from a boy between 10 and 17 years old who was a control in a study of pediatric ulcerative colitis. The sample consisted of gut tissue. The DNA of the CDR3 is TGTGCCAGCTCACCACGGACGGGGGAAGCTGAAGCTTTCTTT. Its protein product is CASSPRTGEAEAFF.